Below, 24 T cell receptor beta chains from the same sample are listed, as sequenced in a study of OX40 agonist ivuxolimab in advanced cancers. Libraries were prepared by immunoSEQ multiplex PCR; TCRdb keeps only in-frame clonotypes and omits some of them. Of about 32,000 clones in the sample, roughly four fifths were seen once. The material was CD4+ or CD8+ T cells sorted from blood, obtained in a trial of the OX40 agonist ivuxolimab. These receptors were taken from an adult with an advanced solid tumor such as melanoma, head and neck, liver or kidney cancer.

This clone was detected a few times. Other DNA sequences within the sample encode an identical CDR3. This chain uses TRBV28 with TRBJ2-6; no clear D. Trimming removed 4 bases from V and 1 base from J, with 8 bases in between. CDR1 is MDHEN, CDR2 SYDVKM, per germline. CDR3 length: 15 amino acids. The DNA for the CDR3 is TGTGCCAGCAGTTCCGTGGCTTCTGGGGCCAACGTCCTGACTTTC. It specifies CASSSVASGANVLTF.

CDR3 residues: CSEQTGGQETQYF. CDR3 DNA sequence: TGCAGCGAGCAGACAGGGGGGCAAGAGACCCAGTACTTC. The rearrangement uses TRBV29-1 and TRBJ2-5, with TRBD1 matching over 9 bases. J gave up 2 bases and V 7 bases, and 5 bases lay outside the gene matches. Germline CDR1 SQVTM, CDR2 ANQGSEA. This CDR3 has 13 residues.

This clone was seen a handful of times. The chain couples TRBV9 to TRBJ2-5, with D possibly being TRBD1 (6 bases). Trimming took off 4 bases at V and 2 bases at J, with 12 bases between the two ends. CDR1 is SGDLS, CDR2 YYNGEE, per germline. This CDR3 contains 14 residues. The CDR3, as DNA: TGTGCCAGCAGCAAACAGGGATGGCAAGAGACCCAGTACTTC. Translated, it gives CASSKQGWQETQYF.

The chain recombines TRBV7-5 with TRBJ1-2. TRBV7-5 constitutes a pseudogene. The CDR3 spans 15 residues. The CDR3 region is CVRSFYRVLGFGYTF. The CDR3 DNA reads as TGTGTCAGAAGCTTCTATCGGGTTTTAGGGTTTGGCTACACCTTC.

This clone has a single count. The V gene is TRBV28, the J gene TRBJ1-2; the D gene is possibly TRBD1 (6 bases). From germline, CDR1 is MDHEN and CDR2 SYDVKM. Trimming took off 3 bases at V and 7 bases at J, with 15 bases between the two ends. There are 14 residues in the CDR3. DNA for the CDR3: TGTGCCAGCAGTTTGAACAGGGCTTCGGCTGGCTACACCTTC. As protein: CASSLNRASAGYTF.

The chain recombines TRBV6-5 with TRBJ1-2; D may be TRBD1 (5 bases). CDR1 and CDR2 (germline): MNHEY, SVGAGI. Trimming removed 0 bases from V and 10 bases from J, with 12 bases in between. This CDR3 comprises 13 residues. The CDR3 here is CASSYSPTEPYTF. CDR3 DNA: TGTGCCAGCAGTTACTCGCCGACAGAGCCCTACACCTTC.

This sequence joins TRBV19 and TRBJ2-3; unclear D gene. The CDR3 sequence is 13 residues long. The germline V gene encodes CDR1 LNHDA and CDR2 SQIVND (reference sequence). Between the trimmed V and J ends, which lost 3 bases and 5 bases, there was a span of 9 bases. CDR3 sequence (DNA): TGTGCCAGTAGTATCTTGGGCGGAGATACGCAGTATTTT. Amino acid sequence: CASSILGGDTQYF.

The table lists this clone with a count of one. The V and J genes are TRBV28 and TRBJ2-7; a possible D gene is TRBD2 (6 bases). The V gene lost 6 bases and the J gene lost 3 bases, with 18 bases spanning the gap. Per germline, CDR1 MDHEN and CDR2 SYDVKM. This CDR3 has 15 amino acids. CDR3 coding DNA: TGTGCCAGCAGCCAAATCACTAGCCGTCACTACGAGCAGTACTTC. It yields the protein CASSQITSRHYEQYF. The full variable domain, rest sourced from reference TRBV28 and TRBJ2-7, is DVKVTQSSRYLVKRTGEKVFLECVQDMDHENMFWYRQDPGLGLRLIYFSYDVKMKEKGDIPEGYSVSREKKERFSLILESASTNQTSMYLCASSQITSRHYEQYFGPGTRLTVT.

The gene calls are TRBV7-2 and TRBJ1-3; maybe TRBD1 (5 bases). CDR1 is SGHTA and CDR2 is FQGNSA in the germline V gene. CDR3 size: 15 residues. Trimming pared 6 bases from V and 0 bases from J, leaving 12 bases between. The CDR3 nucleotides are TGTGCCAGCAGTTTTACGGGGGGCTCTGGAAACACCATATATTTT. Encoded protein: CASSFTGGSGNTIYF.

The CDR3 DNA is TGTGCCAGCAGTCAAGGGGGATCCACAGATACGCAGTATTTT. Translating it yields CASSQGGSTDTQYF. The V and J genes are TRBV7-3 and TRBJ2-3; D possibly corresponds to TRBD1 (6 bases). The CDR3 covers 14 residues. Germline V lookup: CDR1 SGHTA, CDR2 FQGTGA. Trimming removed 6 bases at V and 2 bases at J, with 12 bases between.

The chain uses TRBV14 and TRBJ1-2; D is perhaps TRBD1 (6 bases). Trimming left V 2 bases short and J 8 bases short, with 18 bases between. This CDR3 contains 15 residues. Germline V gives CDR1 SGHDN, CDR2 FVKESK. The CDR3: CASSQMDSRGFGYTF. DNA for the CDR3: TGTGCCAGCAGCCAAATGGACAGCCGAGGGTTCGGCTACACCTTC.

The rearrangement joins TRBV7-2 to TRBJ1-4; 7 bases match TRBD1. With 5 bases clipped from V and 1 base from J, the junction kept 4 bases outside the gene matches. CDR3 length: 15 amino acids. The germline V gene encodes CDR1 SGHTA and CDR2 FQGNSA. CDR3 nucleotides: TGTGCCAGCAGCCCGAGGACAGGAACTAATGAAAAACTGTTTTTT. It encodes CASSPRTGTNEKLFF.

The chain links TRBV27 to TRBJ1-4; D is perhaps TRBD1 (5 bases). This CDR3 comprises 14 residues. CDR1 MNHEY and CDR2 SMNVEV come from the germline V gene (reference sequence). The V end was cut by 3 bases, the J end by 6 bases, with 11 bases between. The CDR3 loop is CASSLGQPDEKLFF. CDR3 bases: TGTGCCAGCAGTTTGGGGCAGCCAGATGAAAAACTGTTTTTT. The full variable domain, completed using reference TRBV27 and TRBJ1-4, is EAQVTQNPRYLITVTGKKLTVTCSQNMNHEYMSWYRQDPGLGLRQIYYSMNVEVTDKGDVPEGYKVSRKEKRNFPLILESPSPNQTSLYFCASSLGQPDEKLFFGSGTQLSVL.

CDR3 DNA: TGTGCCAGCAGTTCAGGGCAGGAGACCCAGTACTTC. As protein: CASSSGQETQYF. The chain joins TRBV6-5 to TRBJ2-5; tentatively, D is TRBD1 (5 bases). There are 12 residues in the CDR3. Germline loops: CDR1 MNHEY, CDR2 SVGAGI. Between the trimmed V and J ends, which lost 4 bases and 5 bases, there was a span of 8 bases.

This sequence joins TRBV28 and TRBJ1-3; the D is unclear. CDR1 is MDHEN and CDR2 is SYDVKM in the germline V gene. The CDR3 length is 14 residues. Trimming took off 10 bases at V and 4 bases at J, with 17 bases between the two ends. CDR3 loop: CATSRRRLGNTIYF. Written as DNA, the CDR3 is TGTGCCACCTCTCGACGGAGACTGGGAAACACCATATATTTT.

This sequence joins TRBV1 and TRBJ2-7; whether TRBD2, the table's D call, matches the DNA was not checked. TRBV1 is annotated as a pseudogene. The CDR3 totals 16 residues. The CDR3 region is CTSSQDLGTSGEEQYF. CDR3 DNA sequence: TGCACCAGCAGCCAAGATCTAGGGACTAGCGGCGAGGAGCAGTACTTC.

This clone occurred a few times. The chain combines TRBV6-5 with TRBJ1-1; TRBD1 aligns across 8 bases. In germline, CDR1 is MNHEY, CDR2 SVGAGI. This CDR3 region has 14 residues. Trimming removed 5 bases from V and 1 base from J; junction bases left unmatched: 3. As DNA, the CDR3 is TGTGCCAGCAGTCTAGACAGGGGGAACACTGAAGCTTTCTTT. It yields the protein CASSLDRGNTEAFF.

The chain recombines TRBV11-2 with TRBJ2-1; tentatively, D is TRBD1 or TRBD2 (5 bases each). Per the germline V gene, CDR1 is SGHAT and CDR2 is FQNNGV. The germline V and J ends were trimmed by 1 base and 1 base, with 11 bases remaining between them. This CDR3 has 16 residues. In DNA form, the CDR3 reads TGTGCCAGCAGCTTAGCCGGGGCACGGTCCTACAATGAGCAGTTCTTC. This gives the protein CASSLAGARSYNEQFF.

The sample holds a few counts of this clone. The J gene is TRBJ1-1, the V gene TRBV28; D may be TRBD1 (5 bases). The CDR3 is made up of 15 amino acids. The germline gives CDR1 MDHEN, CDR2 SYDVKM. The ends were cut back, 7 bases at V and 2 bases at J, with 17 bases in the middle. CDR3 residues: CASTQPRGLNTEAFF. The CDR3 region has the DNA TGTGCCAGCACCCAGCCAAGGGGCCTAAACACTGAAGCTTTCTTT.

The genes are TRBV7-9 and TRBJ2-5, with 8 bases that match TRBD1. V shed 1 base, J shed 6 bases, and the junction held 4 bases outside the gene matches. Germline CDR1 and CDR2: SEHNR and FQNEAQ (reference sequence). The CDR3 totals 14 residues. CDR3: CASSLGTGMKTQYF. CDR3 in DNA: TGTGCCAGCAGCTTAGGGACAGGGATGAAGACCCAGTACTTC.

By proportion, this clone is medium-sized. The chain is built from TRBV6-4 and TRBJ2-3, with 7 positions matching TRBD1. CDR3 length: 14 residues. The germline V gene encodes CDR1 MRHNA and CDR2 SNTAGT. Trimming cost V 5 bases and J 1 base; bases outside gene matches: 3. For the CDR3, the DNA is TGTGCCAGCAGTAAAGGACAGGGCACAGATACGCAGTATTTT. Translated: CASSKGQGTDTQYF.

This rearrangement joins TRBV11-1 to TRBJ2-3, with D tentatively TRBD1 or TRBD2 (5 bases each). The germline V gene has CDR1 SGHAT and CDR2 FQDESV (reference sequence). The germline V and J ends were trimmed by 5 bases and 4 bases, with 19 bases remaining between them. The CDR3 has 16 amino acids. The CDR3 DNA reads as TGTGCCAGCAGCCCGTCCGTCTCCAGAGGGGCAGATACGCAGTATTTT. It is translated as CASSPSVSRGADTQYF.

The V call is TRBV27, the J call TRBJ2-7, with D perhaps matching TRBD1 (6 bases). The V and J ends lost 6 bases and 5 bases respectively, with 14 bases between them. Germline CDR1 is MNHEY and CDR2 is SMNVEV (reference sequence). This CDR3 is 13 amino acids long. The CDR3 loop reads CASRQGISDEQYF. The CDR3 DNA follows: TGTGCCAGCAGGCAGGGGATTTCCGACGAGCAGTACTTC.

The rearrangement joins TRBV13 to TRBJ2-2; 7 bases are a match to TRBD1. This CDR3 has 13 amino acids. CDR1 and CDR2 (germline): PRHDT, FYEKMQ (reference sequence). V was pared by 5 bases and J by 7 bases, with 4 bases of the junction left unmatched. This chain's CDR3 is CASSRDRVGELFF. CDR3 sequence (DNA): TGTGCCAGCAGCCGCGACAGGGTCGGGGAGCTGTTTTTT.